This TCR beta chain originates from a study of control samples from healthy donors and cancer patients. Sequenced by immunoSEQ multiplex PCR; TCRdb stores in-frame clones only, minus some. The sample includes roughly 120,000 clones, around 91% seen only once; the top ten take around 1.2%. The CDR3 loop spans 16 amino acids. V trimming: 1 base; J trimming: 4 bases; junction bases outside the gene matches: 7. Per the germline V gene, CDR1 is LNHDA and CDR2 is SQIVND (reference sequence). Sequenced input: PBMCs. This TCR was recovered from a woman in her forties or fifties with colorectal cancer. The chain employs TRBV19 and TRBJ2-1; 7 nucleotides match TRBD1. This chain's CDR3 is CASSIGYEGAYNEQFF. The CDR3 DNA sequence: TGTGCCAGTAGTATAGGGTACGAGGGGGCATACAATGAGCAGTTCTTC. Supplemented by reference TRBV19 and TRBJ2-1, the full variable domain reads DGGITQSPKYLFRKEGQNVTLSCEQNLNHDAMYWYRQDPGQGLRLIYYSQIVNDFQKGDIAEGYSVSREKKESFPLTVTSAQKNPTAFYLCASSIGYEGAYNEQFFGPGTRLTVL.